The 7 T cell receptor beta chains given below trace back to one sample, sequenced in a study of CD8+ T cells in alopecia areata. RNA extraction was followed by reverse transcription into cDNA, which acted as the sequencing template. Using immunoSEQ multiplex PCR, the repertoire was profiled, and TCRdb retains in-frame clones only, with some absent. The sample has hundreds of thousands of clones, about 68% seen once. This material consisted of CD4+ T cells sorted from blood, taken at week 0. The receptors shown here come from a human donor with alopecia areata.

The chain is built from TRBV10-3 and TRBJ1-6, with 8 nucleotides matching TRBD1. Trimming took 10 bases from V and 8 from J; bases not matched to a gene: 7. The CDR3 is made up of 13 amino acids. Germline V gene lookup returns CDR1 ENHRY and CDR2 SYGVKD. CDR3 loop: CATADRDDSPLHF. Written as DNA, the CDR3 is TGTGCCACCGCGGACAGGGACGATTCACCCCTCCACTTT.

J is TRBJ2-2 and V is TRBV29-1; D gene ambiguous. The CDR3 is made up of 11 amino acids. CDR1 is SQVTM, CDR2 ANQGSEA, per germline. The V gene lost 6 bases and the J gene lost 6 bases, with 8 bases spanning the gap. CDR3 amino acids: CSVVGSGELFF. CDR3 sequence (DNA): TGCAGCGTAGTGGGGTCCGGGGAGCTGTTTTTT.

CDR3 DNA: TGCAGCGTCGAAAAAAGGGCGGGCGAGACCCAGTACTTC. This translates into CSVEKRAGETQYF. The chain has TRBV29-1 and TRBJ2-5, with a tentative D call TRBD2 (5 bases). Germline V gives CDR1 SQVTM, CDR2 ANQGSEA. This CDR3 spans 13 amino acids. The V end lost 6 bases, the J end lost 5 bases, and 16 bases lay between the germline ends.

For this clone: In the same sample, other DNA sequences code for this CDR3. The chain uses TRBV30 and TRBJ1-6; TRBD1 agrees at 8 bases. This CDR3 contains 13 residues. CDR1 and CDR2 (germline): GTSNPN, SVGIG (reference sequence). Trimming took 5 bases from V and 7 from J; bases not matched to a gene: 4. Written as DNA, the CDR3 is TGTGCCTGGGGTGACAGGGGAAATTCACCCCTCCACTTT. Protein product: CAWGDRGNSPLHF.

V and J are TRBV15 and TRBJ1-5, with unresolved D. Germline CDR1 and CDR2: LNHNV and YYDKDF (reference sequence). The CDR3 is 12 amino acids. Trimming cost V 7 bases and J 3 bases, with 7 bases left between them. Here the CDR3 reads CATTRDNQPQHF. CDR3 coding DNA: TGTGCCACCACGAGGGACAATCAGCCCCAGCATTTT. The full variable domain, its missing parts supplied by reference TRBV15 and TRBJ1-5, is DAMVIQNPRYQVTQFGKPVTLSCSQTLNHNVMYWYQQKSSQAPKLLFHYYDKDFNNEADTPDNFQSRRPNTSFCFLDIRSPGLGDTAMYLCATTRDNQPQHFGDGTRLSIL.

This sequence joins TRBV5-1 and TRBJ1-2, with D perhaps matching TRBD1 (6 bases). The CDR3 runs 12 residues. Germline lookup yields CDR1 SGHRS and CDR2 YFSETQ. V was pared by 3 bases and J by 6 bases, with 9 bases between. Written as DNA, the CDR3 is TGCGCCAGCAGCTGGGACATCGATGGCTACACCTTC. It yields the protein CASSWDIDGYTF.

The chain combines TRBV29-1 with TRBJ1-4, with no clear D. This CDR3 region has 11 residues. V lost 3 bases, J lost 8 bases, and 7 bases lay in between. The germline gives CDR1 SQVTM, CDR2 ANQGSEA. CDR3 loop: CSVDAGEKLFF. The DNA of the CDR3 is TGCAGCGTTGACGCGGGCGAAAAACTGTTTTTT.